This T cell receptor beta chain was profiled in a study of T cells after somatic rescue of genetic block. Profiled with immunoSEQ multiplex PCR; TCRdb holds only in-frame clones, not every one. The data hold about 72,000 clones, with approximately 91% observed a single time. The material sequenced was peripheral blood mononuclear cells (PBMCs). This sequence originates from a young man.

The CDR3: CASSEAPGLVYEQYF. Written as DNA, the CDR3 is TGTGCCAGCAGTGAGGCGCCGGGACTAGTATACGAGCAGTACTTC. The chain carries TRBV6-1 and TRBJ2-7, with 8 bases identical to TRBD2. V shed 3 bases, J shed 4 bases, and the junction held 8 bases outside the gene matches. Germline V gene lookup returns CDR1 MNHNS and CDR2 SASEGT. There are 15 residues in the CDR3.